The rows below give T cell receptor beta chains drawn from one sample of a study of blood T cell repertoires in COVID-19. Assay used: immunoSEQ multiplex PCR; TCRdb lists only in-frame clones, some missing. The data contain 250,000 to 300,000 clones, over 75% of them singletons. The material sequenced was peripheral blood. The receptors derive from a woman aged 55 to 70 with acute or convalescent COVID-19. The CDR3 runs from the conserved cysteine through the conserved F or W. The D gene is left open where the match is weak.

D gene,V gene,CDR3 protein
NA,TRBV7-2,CASSLAGTAFSGANVLTF
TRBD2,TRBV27,CASSREVSYEQYF
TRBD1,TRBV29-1,CSVEVPGGAPYEQYF
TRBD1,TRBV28,CASSPGQYGYTF
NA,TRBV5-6,CASSLFPRDQPQHF
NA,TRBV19,CASSRIGYEAFF
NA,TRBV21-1,CASSPGGNEQFF
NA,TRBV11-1,CASSSTLRSSYNEQFF
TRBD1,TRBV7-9,CASSLGQGASTGELFF
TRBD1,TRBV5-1,CASSLAGTGNNEKLFF
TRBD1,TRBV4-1,CASSQLGGQGSDGYTF
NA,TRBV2,CASSVAGAYEQYF
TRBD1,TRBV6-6,CASTDRGLEAFF
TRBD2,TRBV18,CASSPTSGSYNEQFF
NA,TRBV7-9,CASSLASGSGASADTQYF
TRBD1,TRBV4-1,CASSRGGTDNEKLFF
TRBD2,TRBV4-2,CASALAGGPIDTQYF
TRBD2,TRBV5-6,CASSLAVAGDHLQFF
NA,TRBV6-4,CASRSGLYSPLHF
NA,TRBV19,CASSIVNLAGGARQPQHF
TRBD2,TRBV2,CASSRVAGYAETQYF
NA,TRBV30,CAWLLGLKQYF
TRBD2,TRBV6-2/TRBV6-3,CASSYLGLDFPETQYF
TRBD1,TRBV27,CASSQRGQGPYEQYF
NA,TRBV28,CASSLLPQGGTSPLHF
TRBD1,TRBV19,CASSIGGTVGGYTF
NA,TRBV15,CATSRDRTDDTEAFF
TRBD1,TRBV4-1,CASSRAGGAGTGELFF
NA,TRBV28,CACRSGRGVAF
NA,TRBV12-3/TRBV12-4,CASSFGLGNTIYF
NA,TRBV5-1,CASSLGQGGQPQHF
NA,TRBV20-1,CSASGQGIGEQFF
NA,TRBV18,CASSLLRTGRETYEQYF
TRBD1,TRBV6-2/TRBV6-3,CASSKPGQGSEAFF
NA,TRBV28,CASSSTQGQAFF
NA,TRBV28,CASSSWGQTSHGYTF
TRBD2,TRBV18,CASSLAGTSYTDTQYF
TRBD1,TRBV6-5,CAGGQGSSYNEQFF
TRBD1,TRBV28,CASGDGTDLYEQYF
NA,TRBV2,CASTTRGLKSNSPLHF
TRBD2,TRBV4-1,CASSRETGGGNEQFF
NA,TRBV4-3,CASSRLNEKLFF
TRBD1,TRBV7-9,CASSLDRGAEAFF
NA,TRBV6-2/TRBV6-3,CASSRRGTIMSNEQFF
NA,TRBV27,CASSPRGMNTEAFF
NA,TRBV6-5,CASSYSPEGQTYEQYF
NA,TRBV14,CASSQVSGRTEAFF